This TCR beta chain derives from a study of T cells in Graves' hyperthyroidism and ophthalmopathy. A note on this clonotype: The antigen remains undetermined.

RNA transcripts yielded amplified TCR beta CDR3 regions. TCR CDR3 underwent first-round RT-PCR with the HTBI primer set. A single record per CDR3 protein comes from TCRdb applying MiXCR to the multiplex PCR reads. Of hundreds of thousands of distinct CDR3 sequences listed, about 14% are singletons. The CDR3 has 16 amino acids. V was clipped by 3 bases and J by 2 bases; unmatched bases: 6. Germline assignment: CDR1 KGHDR and CDR2 SFDVKD. The study, taken as a whole, reports: Patients with ophthalmopathy were separated from those with stable hyperthyroidism by a 13 V-J model.

Sample: blood. This chain links TRBV24-1 with TRBJ1-2, with 9 bases aligning to TRBD1. The TCR originated in a man aged 45-65 years with Graves' ophthalmopathy. This chain's CDR3 is CATSDAVTGGNYGYTF. The DNA of the CDR3 is TGTGCCACCAGTGATGCGGTCACAGGGGGCAACTATGGCTACACCTTC.